What follows are 21 T cell receptor beta chains derived from one specimen sequenced in a study of T cell repertoires in cytomegalovirus infection (dated by TCRdb to between 2018 and 2021). The instrument was an Illumina HiSeq 1500. The raw public reads went through TCRdb reprocessing: fastp at Q25, MiXCR clone calling, in-frame beta chains kept. Rows with a matching CDR3 protein are joined into one entry that keeps the most common DNA and genes. Within this sample are around 570,000 distinct CDR3 sequences, with almost 40% of them counted one time only. Around 46% of the sample rests with the top ten. This sample's treatment or condition label indicates: in vitro stimulation with specific CMV peptide epitopes to enrich CMV-specific T cells. Antigen specificity for these receptors is unknown. The sequencing used cultured PBMCs, collected from culture after CMV antigen stimulation. These receptors originate from a human donor in good health (CMV status not recorded). Some clones in this sample may be carry-over from other donors' samples.

This clonotype appeared a few times. This CDR3 is CASSLASGLHSVAPLHF. CDR3 nucleotides: TGTGCCAGCAGCTTAGCGTCGGGACTGCATAGTGTGGCACCCCTCCACTTT. This chain uses TRBV7-6 with TRBJ1-6; weak D call: TRBD1 (5 bases). The V gene lost 0 bases and the J gene lost 11 bases, with 20 bases spanning the gap. The CDR3 has 17 residues. Germline V lookup: CDR1 SGHVS, CDR2 FNYEAQ.

The chain has TRBV28 and TRBJ2-1; 8 bases are a match to TRBD2. Trimming took 2 bases from V and 0 from J; bases not matched to a gene: 12. There are 19 residues in the CDR3. The germline V gene has CDR1 MDHEN and CDR2 SYDVKM. This CDR3 reads CASSLMKGSGGGSYNEQFF. Written as DNA, the CDR3 is TGTGCCAGCAGTTTAATGAAGGGAAGCGGGGGAGGCTCCTACAATGAGCAGTTCTTC. Using reference TRBV28 and TRBJ2-1 for the parts outside the CDR3, the full variable domain is DVKVTQSSRYLVKRTGEKVFLECVQDMDHENMFWYRQDPGLGLRLIYFSYDVKMKEKGDIPEGYSVSREKKERFSLILESASTNQTSMYLCASSLMKGSGGGSYNEQFFGPGTRLTVL.

The table lists this clonotype with a few counts. CDR3 DNA sequence: TGTGCCATCAGTGGAGCGGGAAGCCCCACAGATACGCAGTATTTT. Its translation is CAISGAGSPTDTQYF. The gene calls are TRBV10-3 and TRBJ2-3; TRBD2 agrees at 7 bases. The CDR3 contains 15 residues. Germline-derived CDR1 and CDR2 are ENHRY and SYGVKD. V dropped 4 bases and J dropped 2; count of bases not matched to a gene: 6.

The V and J genes are TRBV6-1 and TRBJ2-7; no firm D call. The CDR3 sequence is 11 residues long. CDR1 and CDR2 (germline): MNHNS, SASEGT. V gave up 3 bases and J gave up 8 bases, with 8 bases separating them. Here the CDR3 DNA reads TGTGCCAGCAGTGACCGGCTTCAGCAGTACTTC. Translation: CASSDRLQQYF.

V and J are TRBV4-1 and TRBJ1-1; D unclear. In germline, CDR1 is MGHRA, CDR2 YSYEKL. The CDR3 contains 15 residues. Trimming removed 4 bases from V and 1 base from J, with 13 bases in between. CDR3 bases: TGCGCCAGCAGCCGAGTGGACGGTCGGAACACTGAAGCTTTCTTT. It specifies CASSRVDGRNTEAFF.

The chain carries TRBV23-1 and TRBJ2-1, with 13 bases lining up with TRBD2. TRBV23-1 is labeled an ORF, and its function is uncertain. The CDR3 contains 20 residues. Losses at the gene ends were 8 bases for V and 5 bases for J; bases not matched to a gene: 21. The CDR3 loop is CASPFPHLTSGRIWNNEQFF. DNA for the CDR3: TGCGCCAGCCCCTTCCCCCACTTGACTAGCGGGAGGATCTGGAACAATGAGCAGTTCTTC.

The chain links TRBV4-1 to TRBJ2-2; a possible D gene is TRBD1 (6 bases). Germline CDR1 reads MGHRA; CDR2 reads YSYEKL. Trimming shortened V by 2 bases and J by 1 base, and 11 bases separated the two germline ends. The CDR3 totals 16 residues. The DNA for the CDR3 is TGCGCCAGCAGCCAAATCAGGGGCCGGAACACCGGGGAGCTGTTTTTT. It encodes CASSQIRGRNTGELFF.

The V and J genes are TRBV7-3 and TRBJ1-5, with D tentatively TRBD1 (5 bases). The CDR3 is 14 amino acids. Germline CDR1 reads SGHTA; CDR2 reads FQGTGA. V lost 4 bases to trimming and J lost 3 bases, with 10 bases between them. The CDR3 sequence is CASSSSGVNQPQHF. The CDR3 nucleotides read TGTGCCAGCAGCTCCTCGGGGGTCAATCAGCCCCAGCATTTT.

The chain carries TRBV6-2 or TRBV6-3 and TRBJ2-3, with 8 bases matching TRBD2. This CDR3 region has 14 residues. V gave up 6 bases and J gave up 6 bases; unmatched junction bases: 8. Germline V gene lookup returns CDR1 MNHEY and CDR2 SVGEGT. In DNA, the CDR3 is TGTGCCAGCAGGTATAGCGGGGTGGTGGATACGCAGTATTTT. Encoded protein: CASRYSGVVDTQYF.

Only a few counts were recorded for this clonotype. The chain has TRBV20-1 and TRBJ1-5, with no clear D. V was shortened by 0 bases and J by 6 bases, with 12 bases between the two germline ends. The CDR3 sequence is 14 residues long. Looked up from germline, CDR1 is DFQATT and CDR2 is SNEGSKA (reference sequence). The CDR3 spells CSARDPVVGQPQHF. The CDR3 nucleotides read TGCAGTGCTAGAGATCCCGTCGTAGGTCAGCCCCAGCATTTT.

The rearrangement uses TRBV7-2 and TRBJ2-5; D gene uncertain. The CDR3 is 14 amino acids. The germline V gene has CDR1 SGHTA and CDR2 FQGNSA. V was trimmed by 5 bases and J by 5 bases, leaving 15 bases between them. The CDR3 is CASSTRIMKETQYF. The CDR3 region has the DNA TGTGCCAGCAGCACTCGTATAATGAAGGAGACCCAGTACTTC.

This clonotype was observed a few times. The genes are TRBV7-2 and TRBJ2-3, with 8 bases aligning to TRBD2. The V gene end was trimmed by 2 bases and the J gene end by 11 bases; junction bases not matched to a gene: 9. The CDR3 contains 14 residues. CDR1 and CDR2 (germline): SGHTA, FQGNSA. The CDR3 reads CASSLLRGAGGQYF. CDR3 coding DNA: TGTGCCAGCAGCTTACTGCGGGGGGCGGGGGGGCAGTATTTT.

This rearrangement joins TRBV12-3 or TRBV12-4 to TRBJ2-5; 7 nucleotides agree with TRBD1. The CDR3 totals 13 residues. V shed 5 bases, J shed 9 bases, and the junction held 9 bases outside the gene matches. The CDR3 loop is CASSGTEGGSQYF. As DNA, the CDR3 is TGTGCCAGCAGTGGGACAGAGGGTGGGTCCCAGTACTTC.

This clonotype was picked up a small number of times. As DNA, the CDR3 is TGTGCCAGCCCCAGGGGGCTGGACACTGAAGCTTTCTTT. It is translated as CASPRGLDTEAFF. The rearrangement uses TRBV12-3 or TRBV12-4 and TRBJ1-1; 8 bases line up with TRBD1. Trimming removed 8 bases from V and 3 bases from J; junction bases left unmatched: 5. CDR3 length equals 13 residues.

The chain has TRBV19 and TRBJ2-2; the D gene is possibly TRBD1 (5 bases). Germline lookup yields CDR1 LNHDA and CDR2 SQIVND (reference sequence). CDR3 length: 20 residues. V lost 0 bases, J lost 0 bases, and 20 bases lay in between. The CDR3 DNA is TGTGCCAGTAGTATAGAATGGTTCGGCAGGGTAGAAACGAACACCGGGGAGCTGTTTTTT. Its translation is CASSIEWFGRVETNTGELFF.

This sequence joins TRBV11-3 and TRBJ1-1; no clear D gene. V was clipped by 3 bases and J by 0 bases, with 17 bases between them. The germline V gene encodes CDR1 SGHNT and CDR2 YENEEA. The CDR3 length is 17 residues. The CDR3 bases are TGTGCCAGCAGCTTCTCCGAGGACTTAAGGCTGAACACTGAAGCTTTCTTT. Protein sequence: CASSFSEDLRLNTEAFF.

This clonotype was picked up a small number of times. The chain uses TRBV7-2 and TRBJ2-1; 12 bases match TRBD2. Germline V gene data show CDR1 as SGHTA and CDR2 as FQGNSA. CDR3 size: 15 residues. V lost 5 bases, J lost 10 bases, and 9 bases stayed unmatched. The chain's CDR3 is CASSELAGGPFEQFF. The CDR3 DNA follows: TGTGCCAGCAGCGAACTAGCGGGGGGCCCATTCGAGCAGTTCTTC.

The V and J genes are TRBV10-3 and TRBJ2-1; 7 bases are shared with TRBD1. V shed 0 bases, J shed 11 bases, and the junction held 7 bases outside the gene matches. This CDR3 is 14 amino acids long. CDR1 and CDR2 (germline): ENHRY, SYGVKD. The CDR3 loop reads CAISESPDRPKQFF. The CDR3 region has the DNA TGTGCCATCAGTGAGTCTCCGGACAGGCCGAAGCAGTTCTTC.

This clonotype turned up a few times. V and J are TRBV15 and TRBJ1-4; D unresolved. This CDR3 contains 14 residues. The germline V gene has CDR1 LNHNV and CDR2 YYDKDF (reference sequence). V lost 1 base and J lost 5, with 8 bases in between. The CDR3 protein is CATSRALGNEKLFF. CDR3 sequence (DNA): TGTGCCACCAGCAGAGCCCTCGGGAATGAAAAACTGTTTTTT.

There are a few counts of this clonotype. The CDR3, as DNA: TGTGCCAGCACCTCGGGGGGGCAGGGGACCTATGGCTACACCTTC. It codes for CASTSGGQGTYGYTF. The chain couples TRBV7-9 to TRBJ1-2; D is possibly TRBD1 (6 bases). V was pared by 7 bases and J by 4 bases, with 19 bases between. The CDR3 is 15 residues long. Germline V gives CDR1 SEHNR, CDR2 FQNEAQ (reference sequence).

This clonotype came up a few times. This chain joins TRBV7-2 and TRBJ1-5; TRBD1 might be the D (5 bases). In germline, CDR1 is SGHTA, CDR2 FQGNSA. The CDR3 runs 13 residues. V gave up 4 bases and J gave up 7 bases, with 11 bases separating them. The CDR3 reads CASSSRVEQPQHF. CDR3 nucleotides: TGTGCCAGCAGCTCCAGGGTTGAGCAGCCCCAGCATTTT. The full variable domain, completed using reference TRBV7-2 and TRBJ1-5, is GAGVSQSPSNKVTEKGKDVELRCDPISGHTALYWYRQSLGQGLEFLIYFQGNSAPDKSGLPSDRFSAERTGGSVSTLTIQRTQQEDSAVYLCASSSRVEQPQHFGDGTRLSIL.